This T cell receptor (beta chain) is from a study of regulatory T cells in long-lasting Graves disease listed by TCRdb under 2021. General notes on the study: Patients with newly diagnosed Graves' disease had been on antithyroid drugs for under 3 months. Patients with persistent Graves' disease were compared with patients with newly diagnosed Graves' disease using TCR sequencing and RNA sequencing of peripheral blood. The study was conducted in China and was registered as a clinical trial. A total of roughly 35 samples were covered by TCR sequencing, comprising roughly 13 persistent and around 20 newly diagnosed Graves' disease patients.

The paper as a whole reports these results and caveats: Only the TCR beta chain was sequenced and analyzed. More public clonotypes were shared among persistent patients (2,741) than among newly diagnosed patients (just under 1,000). Compared with newly diagnosed patients, persistent Graves' disease patients had lower TCR Shannon entropy and fewer highly expanded clones, which suggests clonal expansion. As a limitation, the authors acknowledged that the small sample size may reduce accuracy. Peripheral blood alone was examined, since thyroid tissue, which constituted the primary lesion, could not be accessed.

Libraries were made using multiplex PCR. Sequencer: Illumina HiSeq 4000. To build TCR beta libraries, CDR3 regions were amplified by Arm-PCR using iRepertoire HTBI primers. Gel purification was performed on PCR products prior to sequencing. As for the authors' bioinformatics: Gene usage analysis of CDR3 amino acid clonotypes used the approximately 62 TRBV and more than 13 TRBJ segments found across samples. COPE and FqMerger were used to merge the filtered high-quality paired reads into contigs. BLAST was used to align contigs to IMGT TRBV, TRBD and TRBJ reference genes, with CDR3 defined following IMGT. Any clonotype with a frequency above 0.1% was classified as a highly expanded clone. Shannon entropy served as the measure of repertoire diversity, while the Gini coefficient captured V-J evenness. A clonotype found in more than one individual was treated as public. The public reads were reprocessed in TCRdb via fastp at Q25 and MiXCR, keeping in-frame beta chains. Entries that share a CDR3 protein sequence are merged under the most common genes and DNA. The V and J calls, along with clone size, are taken from TCRdb and not from the paper's own processing. Present in this sample are 200,000 to 250,000 distinct CDR3 sequences, 15% to 20% of which were seen just once. The ten biggest clones cover 10% to 15% of the sample.

This clonotype was counted ten times or more. The antigen this receptor binds is unknown. No base quality values were provided; no much bigger clone lies one nucleotide off. Per the publication, the time point label means: newly diagnosed GD, antithyroid drugs for less than 3 months. RNA was extracted from PBMCs in TRIzol for both TCR sequencing and RNA sequencing. The diagnosis of Graves' disease was made according to American Thyroid Association guidelines. Patients for the study were recruited at an endocrinology department in Xi'an, China. From each patient, around 8.3 milliliters of peripheral blood was collected into an EDTA anticoagulant tube. Ficoll Paque Plus density gradient separation was used to isolate PBMCs, and no additional T cell sorting was done. An Agilent 2100 Bioanalyzer and agarose gel were used to assess RNA quality, and a NanoDrop 2000 was used to measure RNA concentration.

This sample also belongs to another study, concerning T cells in Graves' hyperthyroidism and ophthalmopathy. From the second report: Stable Graves' hyperthyroidism was defined as the absence of progression to ophthalmopathy over 18 months of follow-up. Hyperthyroidism patients were newly diagnosed, had a disease duration of under 2 months, and were aged 18 to 65 years. Patients with uncontrolled infections, other autoimmune diseases, pregnancy or lactation were excluded. Diagnoses relied on clinical symptoms, serum thyroxine and TRAb, thyroid ultrasound and orbital computed tomography. A first-round RT-PCR of the TCR CDR3 used the HTBI primer set with the Qiagen OneStep RT-PCR kit. Most expanded thyroid clonotypes (frequency above 0.001) were also found in blood, which suggests that blood repertoires may mirror thyroid immune responses. A model built on a 13 V-J signature distinguished ophthalmopathy from stable hyperthyroidism, reaching around 90% sensitivity and about 81% specificity in cross-validation and 80%/75% in testing. In validation, progression to ophthalmopathy was predicted by the model with approximately 67% sensitivity and roughly 72% specificity, a median of approximately 6.5 months before onset. To identify distinguishing TCR V-J signatures, a discovery cohort of 95 to 100 patients was used, comprising some 45 with Graves' ophthalmopathy and roughly 60 with stable Graves' hyperthyroidism. Whether ophthalmopathy could be predicted prospectively was tested in an independent validation cohort made up of 18 to 20 hyperthyroidism patients plus 17 patients who later progressed to ophthalmopathy. The 100 discovery patients were randomly divided into training and test sets at a 7:3 ratio. In more than 5 Graves' hyperthyroidism patients, the study also compared T-cell repertoires from thyroid tissue with T-cell repertoires from blood. After blood sampling, hyperthyroidism patients were treated with methimazole at a starting dose of 30 mg daily, and ophthalmopathy patients were treated with high-dose intravenous methylprednisolone. A second multiplex PCR round built the libraries, followed by size selection and purification. Sequencing of the libraries was done on an Illumina HiSeq2000 using paired-end 100 bp reads. SOAPnuke was used to process the raw data, throwing out any read that contained adapters or uncalled bases, had a mean Phred below 15, or lacked an exact constant-primer or identifier match. COPE v1.2.5 was used to merge high-quality paired reads, and clonotypes were defined as unique nucleotide sequences. MiTCR v1.1 was used to align clonotypes to the IMGT TRBV, TRBD and TRBJ reference segments. The analysis was restricted to V-J combinations with a frequency above 0.0001, which together covered 99% to 99.2% of the repertoires. A TCS score was defined as the ratio between F50 (clonal expansion) and ExV (chaos), using BLOSUM62-based TCRdist between CDR3 peptides within each V-J. Welch's t-statistics and random forest reduced approximately 520 V-J features to roughly 13, which were used in a naive Bayes classifier (R e1071). Sample size was not statistically predetermined, and investigators were not blinded to group allocation. The paper reports TCR Vbeta CDR3 sequencing of more than 120 peripheral blood samples: 43 ophthalmopathy, over 70 hyperthyroidism and approximately 17 progressor patients.

The material sequenced was peripheral blood mononuclear cells (PBMCs), taken at new diagnosis, from a patient treated with antithyroid drugs. This receptor was obtained from a woman in her 30s with Graves disease. Donor details come from another sample of the same person, matched by shared clones.

The nucleotides read TGCAGTGCTCCCGACCGGTACGAGCAGTACTTC. Its translation reads: CSAPDRYEQYF. The chain was built from TRBV20-1 and TRBJ2-7; the D gene lacks a confident call. The junction shows trimming of 5 bases on V and 4 bases on J, plus 9 bases between the germline ends. The CDR1 and CDR2 encoded by the germline V gene (reference sequence) are DFQATT and SNEGSKA. Measured from the cysteine to the phenylalanine, the CDR3 is 11 residues long. The DNA shown is the 33-base CDR3, in frame from base 1.